This T cell receptor beta chain was sequenced in a study of T cell clonotyping in hematopoietic cell transplantation. Some clones are missing from TCRdb's copy, which holds only in-frame ones; the method was immunoSEQ multiplex PCR. The sample shows 70,000 or so clones, 94% of them seen only once. This clone was picked up one time. Looked up from germline, CDR1 is MNHNY and CDR2 is SVGAGI (reference sequence). V was shortened by 2 bases and J by 2 bases, with 13 bases between the two germline ends. The CDR3 has 15 residues. The chain uses TRBV6-6 and TRBJ2-7; D is undetermined. The clonotype originates from a man aged 50-59 years in good health. Some clones in this sample may be carry-over from other donors' samples. Sequencing was performed on peripheral blood mononuclear cells. In DNA, the CDR3 is TGTGCCAGCAGTTACGGACCCCAGAATCCCTACGAGCAGTACTTC. It codes for CASSYGPQNPYEQYF.